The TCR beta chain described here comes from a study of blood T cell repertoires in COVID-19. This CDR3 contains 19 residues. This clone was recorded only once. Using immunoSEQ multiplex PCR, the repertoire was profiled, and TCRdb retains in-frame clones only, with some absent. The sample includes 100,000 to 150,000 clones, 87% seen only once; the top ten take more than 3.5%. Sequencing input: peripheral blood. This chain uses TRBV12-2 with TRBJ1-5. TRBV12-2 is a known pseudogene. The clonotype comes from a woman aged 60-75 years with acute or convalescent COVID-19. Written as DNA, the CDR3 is TGTGCAAGTCGCTTAAAGAGGGCCTCTATAGCCTATAGCAATCAGCCCCAGCATTTT. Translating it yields CASRLKRASIAYSNQPQHF.